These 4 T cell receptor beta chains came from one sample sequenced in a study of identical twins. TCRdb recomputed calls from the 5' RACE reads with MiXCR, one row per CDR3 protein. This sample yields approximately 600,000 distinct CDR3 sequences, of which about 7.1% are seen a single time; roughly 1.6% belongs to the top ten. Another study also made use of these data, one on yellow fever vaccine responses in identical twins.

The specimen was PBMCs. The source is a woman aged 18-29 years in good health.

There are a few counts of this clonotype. CDR3 residues: CASLDRVQLYSNQPQHF. The DNA for the CDR3 is TGTGCCAGTCTAGACAGGGTCCAATTATATAGCAATCAGCCCCAGCATTTT. This chain joins TRBV28 and TRBJ1-5; TRBD1 aligns across 7 bases. The CDR3 extends over 17 amino acids. The junction had 14 bases not matched to a gene; V was cut back by 9 bases and J by 0 bases. Germline V gene sequence: CDR1 MDHEN, CDR2 SYDVKM.

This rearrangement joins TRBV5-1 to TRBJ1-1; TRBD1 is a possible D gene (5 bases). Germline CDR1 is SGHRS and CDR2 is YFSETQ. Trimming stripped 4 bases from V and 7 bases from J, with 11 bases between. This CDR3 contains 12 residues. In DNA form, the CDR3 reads TGCGCCAGCAGCCCCCGGGACGGTGAAGCTTTCTTT. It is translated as CASSPRDGEAFF.

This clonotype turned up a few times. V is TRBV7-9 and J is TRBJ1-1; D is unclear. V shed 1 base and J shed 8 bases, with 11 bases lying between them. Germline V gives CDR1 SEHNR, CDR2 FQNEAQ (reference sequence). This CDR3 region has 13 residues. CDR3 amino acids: CASSLEGGSEAFF. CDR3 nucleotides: TGTGCCAGCAGCTTAGAGGGTGGCTCGGAAGCTTTCTTT.

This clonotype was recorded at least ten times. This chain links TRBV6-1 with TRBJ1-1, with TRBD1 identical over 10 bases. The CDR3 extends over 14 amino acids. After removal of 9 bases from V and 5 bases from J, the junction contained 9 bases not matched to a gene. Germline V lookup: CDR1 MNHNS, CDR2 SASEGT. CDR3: CASDRGLVSTEAFF. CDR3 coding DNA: TGTGCCAGTGACAGGGGGCTGGTATCTACTGAAGCTTTCTTT.